This entry describes one TCR beta chain. No antigen is known for it. The germline CDR1 and CDR2 sequences are MNHEY and SMNVEV (reference sequence). This CDR3 is built from 18 residues. V lost 2 bases and J lost 6; bases outside the gene matches: 15. Donors had nominal health at sampling but likely had unrecorded immune exposures. This specimen comes from a study of cytomegalovirus exposure and HLA in healthy donors. Points from the study as a whole: In a later analysis, compared with equally common non-associated chains, HLA-associated beta chains were more expanded. Listed as cytomegalovirus-associated were 150 to 200 TCR beta chains.

The PCR contained 60 Vbeta and 13 Jbeta primers. Only in-frame clones appear in the TCRdb table, and some are missing; sequencing was by immunoSEQ multiplex PCR. This table has 150,000 to 200,000 clones, 80% to 90% appearing once. The J gene is TRBJ2-3, the V gene TRBV27; 9 bases agree with TRBD2. The TCR sequence derives from a man aged 18 to 35 in good health and CMV-seropositive. The sequencing input was PBMCs. The CDR3 coding sequence is TGTGCCAGCAGTTTACGGGGACTAGATCTAGCGGGGCATGATACGCAGTATTTT. Translation gives CASSLRGLDLAGHDTQYF.